This is a list of T cell receptor beta chains from one sample in a study of blood T cell repertoires in COVID-19. Clones were read by immunoSEQ multiplex PCR, and TCRdb kept only the in-frame ones, dropping some. The sample contains 200,000 to 300,000 clones, around 80% of which appear only once. Sequencing was carried out using peripheral blood. The source of these receptors is a man aged 55-75 years with acute or convalescent COVID-19. Each CDR3 is given without its conserved first and last residue.

v_call: TRBV20-1
j_call: TRBJ1-1
cdr3_aa: SARVGQRG

v_call: TRBV7-2
j_call: TRBJ2-2
cdr3_aa: ASSTRTSRAGELF

v_call: TRBV6-1
j_call: TRBJ1-5
cdr3_aa: ASSERSGVHGQPQH

v_call: TRBV28
j_call: TRBJ2-6
cdr3_aa: ASSVGGSGANVLT

v_call: TRBV6-1
j_call: TRBJ1-5
cdr3_aa: ASSEAHRDGQPQH

v_call: TRBV18
j_call: TRBJ1-5
cdr3_aa: ASSPRRDNQPQH

v_call: TRBV10-3
j_call: TRBJ2-2
cdr3_aa: AIRTSGRTNTGELF

v_call: TRBV19
j_call: TRBJ2-5
cdr3_aa: ASSGTSAGQETQY

v_call: TRBV7-4
j_call: TRBJ2-7
cdr3_aa: ASSFWDRDYEQY

v_call: TRBV2
j_call: TRBJ1-1
cdr3_aa: ASSTTPGQGITEAF

v_call: TRBV6-5
j_call: TRBJ2-7
cdr3_aa: ASSSRTDLGEQY

v_call: TRBV28
j_call: TRBJ1-5
cdr3_aa: ASSLRYNQPQH

v_call: TRBV6-5
j_call: TRBJ1-2
cdr3_aa: ASTGQGAFGYT

v_call: TRBV3-1/TRBV3-2
j_call: TRBJ2-7
cdr3_aa: ASSQDWGRTYEQY

v_call: TRBV6-5
j_call: TRBJ1-1
cdr3_aa: ASSQRLNTEAF

v_call: TRBV18
j_call: TRBJ2-5
cdr3_aa: ASSPLRAGQETQY

v_call: TRBV9
j_call: TRBJ2-5
cdr3_aa: ASNSRTGETQY

v_call: TRBV5-1
j_call: TRBJ2-2
cdr3_aa: ASSLSGQGGTGELF

v_call: TRBV6-5
j_call: TRBJ2-7
cdr3_aa: ASSNYRDRDYEQY

v_call: TRBV5-1
j_call: TRBJ2-2
cdr3_aa: ASSRGQKTGELF

v_call: TRBV28
j_call: TRBJ1-6
cdr3_aa: ASRETTGGGSPLH

v_call: TRBV6-5
j_call: TRBJ1-1
cdr3_aa: ASSYSRTYTEAF

v_call: TRBV7-6
j_call: TRBJ2-7
cdr3_aa: ASSLGSAASGGFYEQY